The next 25 T cell receptor beta chains were all read from a single sample in a study of graft-versus-host responses after intestinal transplantation (dated by TCRdb to about 2021). Library preparation employed the immunoSEQ multiplex PCR assay. The immuneACCESS repertoire file appears here via TCRdb, limited to in-frame rearrangements. These files lack a portion of the clones; in checked studies, under half of the deficit traces to unresolved V genes, and the cause of the others is not known. This sample lists roughly 70,000 clones; roughly 92% were detected once. Less than 8% of the sample is in the top ten clones. The sample was bone marrow, taken 700 to 850 days after intestinal transplantation. The receptors derive from a human patient who received an intestinal transplant, so some T cells may come from the graft donor.

The chain has TRBV11-1 and TRBJ2-5, with no clear D. The CDR3 runs 14 residues. Germline lookup yields CDR1 SGHAT and CDR2 FQDESV (reference sequence). Trimming cost V 0 bases and J 5 bases, with 10 bases left between them. CDR3 residues: CASSLALGMETQYF. The CDR3 DNA reads as TGTGCCAGCAGCTTAGCGCTGGGGATGGAGACCCAGTACTTC.

The sample holds one count of this clone. The chain links TRBV5-4 to TRBJ2-2; D ambiguous. There are 15 residues in the CDR3. Germline V CDR1 and CDR2: SGHNT, YYREEE (reference sequence). Trimming cost V 4 bases and J 0 bases, with 10 bases left between them. CDR3 sequence reads: CASSPPAANTGELFF. CDR3 bases: TGTGCCAGCAGCCCACCCGCAGCGAACACCGGGGAGCTGTTTTTT.

The chain recombines TRBV27 with TRBJ2-2; D is possibly TRBD1 or TRBD2 (6 bases each). From germline, CDR1 is MNHEY and CDR2 SMNVEV (reference sequence). With 5 bases removed from V and 6 bases from J, the gap between germline ends came to 7 bases. The CDR3 has 12 residues. The CDR3 spells CASSRGPGELFF. The CDR3 DNA sequence: TGTGCCAGCAGTCGGGGGCCCGGGGAGCTGTTTTTT.

The chain links TRBV2 to TRBJ2-1, with 8 bases fitting TRBD1. CDR1 is SNHLY, CDR2 FYNNEI, per germline. V dropped 6 bases and J dropped 8; count of bases not matched to a gene: 3. The CDR3 is 12 residues long. The DNA of the CDR3 is TGTGCCAGCAGAGGGACAGGCCATGAGCAGTTCTTC. Its protein is CASRGTGHEQFF.

The rearrangement uses TRBV2 and TRBJ2-1, with a tentative D call TRBD2 (6 bases). There are 14 residues in the CDR3. The germline V gene encodes CDR1 SNHLY and CDR2 FYNNEI. With 0 bases removed from V and 12 bases from J, the gap between germline ends came to 15 bases. For the CDR3, the DNA is TGTGCCAGCAGTGAAGCGCTTCTGGGGGGTTGGCAGTTCTTC. It specifies CASSEALLGGWQFF.

The V gene is TRBV27, the J gene TRBJ1-1; D uncertain. CDR1 is MNHEY, CDR2 SMNVEV, per germline (reference sequence). The CDR3 runs to 17 residues. V dropped 4 bases and J dropped 1 base, with 19 bases sitting between them. As DNA, the CDR3 is TGTGCCAGCAGTTCGAGATGGGATTTCTTAGGGAACACTGAAGCTTTCTTT. Its protein is CASSSRWDFLGNTEAFF.

The chain recombines TRBV4-2 with TRBJ2-1; 14 bases fit TRBD2. V shed 4 bases and J 3 bases; nucleotides not matched to a gene: 11. Germline V lookup: CDR1 LGHNA, CDR2 YNFKEQ. The CDR3 sequence is 19 residues long. The CDR3 sequence: CASSRETSGRALIYNEQFF. In nucleotides, the CDR3 is TGTGCCAGCAGCCGGGAGACTAGCGGGAGGGCCTTAATCTACAATGAGCAGTTCTTC.

The V and J genes are TRBV19 and TRBJ1-1; tentative D call: TRBD1 (5 bases). The germline gives CDR1 LNHDA, CDR2 SQIVND (reference sequence). Trimming pared 8 bases from V and 4 bases from J, leaving 14 bases between. The CDR3 loop spans 13 amino acids. CDR3 residues: CASQSREVTEAFF. CDR3 nucleotide sequence: TGTGCCAGTCAGAGCAGGGAGGTCACTGAAGCTTTCTTT.

The rearrangement links TRBV11-3 to TRBJ1-1; D gene ambiguous. This CDR3 spans 13 amino acids. V was shortened by 1 base and J by 6 bases, with 9 bases between the two germline ends. Per the germline V gene, CDR1 is SGHNT and CDR2 is YENEEA. CDR3 loop: CASSLGWGSEAFF. For the CDR3, the DNA is TGTGCCAGCAGCTTAGGTTGGGGTTCTGAAGCTTTCTTT.

This clone was recorded only once. The rearrangement joins TRBV13 to TRBJ1-1; D perhaps matches TRBD1 (5 bases). CDR1 is PRHDT, CDR2 FYEKMQ, per germline (reference sequence). The CDR3 is made up of 16 amino acids. The V gene lost 5 bases and the J gene lost 3 bases, with 19 bases spanning the gap. The CDR3 DNA sequence: TGTGCCAGCAGCGCAACCTTACTTGGGACTGACACTGAAGCTTTCTTT. This gives the protein CASSATLLGTDTEAFF.

As concerns this clone: One end of the junction is discordant with germline, which a read error may explain. The gene calls are TRBV5-5 and TRBJ2-7; 9 nucleotides line up with TRBD1. Germline CDR1 is SGHKS and CDR2 is YYEKEE (reference sequence). This CDR3 is 11 amino acids long. The CDR3 region is CASNDRGAMDF. In nucleotides, the CDR3 is TGTGCCAGCAACGACAGGGGGGCGATGGACTTC.

The rearrangement links TRBV19 to TRBJ1-4, with a weak D call TRBD1 (5 bases). With 3 bases removed from V and 8 bases from J, the gap between germline ends came to 10 bases. CDR1 is LNHDA and CDR2 is SQIVND in the germline V gene (reference sequence). The CDR3 has 13 residues. Written as DNA, the CDR3 is TGTGCCAGTAGTATCCGGGGCGGCGAAAAACTGTTTTTT. Its translation: CASSIRGGEKLFF.

This sequence joins TRBV7-9 and TRBJ2-5; D gene uncertain. Trimming took 0 bases from V and 3 from J, leaving 8 bases between them. The germline V gene encodes CDR1 SEHNR and CDR2 FQNEAQ (reference sequence). The CDR3 length is 14 residues. CDR3 nucleotide sequence: TGTGCCAGCAGCTTAGCGATAACGGAAGAGACCCAGTACTTC. The encoded protein is CASSLAITEETQYF.

The rearrangement joins TRBV10-3 to TRBJ2-5; TRBD1 or TRBD2 may be the D gene (5 bases each). The V gene's germline CDR1 is ENHRY and CDR2 SYGVKD. The CDR3 sequence is 13 residues long. The V end lost 3 bases, the J end lost 6 bases, and 11 bases lay between the germline ends. CDR3 amino acids: CAISDGAVKTQYF. As DNA, the CDR3 is TGTGCCATCAGTGACGGGGCTGTGAAGACCCAGTACTTC.

The chain combines TRBV2 with TRBJ1-1; D remains unclear. The CDR3 length is 13 residues. Germline V gives CDR1 SNHLY, CDR2 FYNNEI. Trimming stripped 6 bases from V and 0 bases from J, with 8 bases between. This chain's CDR3 is CASSTDMNTEAFF. CDR3 bases: TGTGCCAGCAGCACAGACATGAACACTGAAGCTTTCTTT. The full variable domain, rest sourced from reference TRBV2 and TRBJ1-1, is EPEVTQTPSHQVTQMGQEVILRCVPISNHLYFYWYRQILGQKVEFLVSFYNNEISEKSEIFDDQFSVERPDGSNFTLKIRSTKLEDSAMYFCASSTDMNTEAFFGQGTRLTVV.

The chain is built from TRBV7-9 and TRBJ1-4, with D maybe TRBD1 (5 bases). The CDR3 sequence is 16 residues long. V lost 6 bases, J lost 0 bases, and 14 bases lay in between. Germline V gene sequence: CDR1 SEHNR, CDR2 FQNEAQ (reference sequence). The DNA of the CDR3 is TGTGCCAGCAGACTTCAACCGGGGCCAACTAATGAAAAACTGTTTTTT. Translated, it gives CASRLQPGPTNEKLFF.

This chain links TRBV5-4 with TRBJ1-5; D call uncertain. Germline CDR1 reads SGHNT; CDR2 reads YYREEE (reference sequence). The CDR3 is 17 residues long. V lost 4 bases, J lost 4 bases, and 21 bases lay in between. CDR3 region: CASSHLREAVGNQPQHF. CDR3 sequence (DNA): TGTGCCAGCAGCCATCTTAGGGAGGCAGTTGGGAATCAGCCCCAGCATTTT.

The chain joins TRBV5-4 to TRBJ2-1; D is unresolved. Trimming removed 3 bases at V and 7 bases at J, with 11 bases between. The CDR3 has 13 amino acids. Germline CDR1 is SGHNT and CDR2 is YYREEE (reference sequence). The CDR3 loop is CASSSNQANEQFF. The CDR3 DNA is TGTGCCAGCAGCTCTAACCAAGCTAATGAGCAGTTCTTC.

The J gene is TRBJ2-1, the V gene TRBV6-5, with 7 bases fitting TRBD2. The V gene end was trimmed by 6 bases and the J gene end by 8 bases; junction bases not matched to a gene: 7. This CDR3 region has 13 residues. CDR1 is MNHEY, CDR2 SVGAGI, per germline. CDR3 nucleotides: TGTGCCAGCAGCCCGACTAGCAGCCATGAGCAGTTCTTC. This encodes CASSPTSSHEQFF.

This clone was seen a few times. This chain links TRBV2 with TRBJ1-1; D unresolved. The CDR3 covers 13 residues. Germline V gene lookup returns CDR1 SNHLY and CDR2 FYNNEI. Trimming left V 2 bases short and J 5 bases short, with 9 bases between. The CDR3 bases are TGTGCCAGCAGTGAAAGGACGCATACTGAAGCTTTCTTT. This gives the protein CASSERTHTEAFF.

The rearrangement links TRBV30 to TRBJ1-6, with a possible D match to TRBD1 (6 bases). Germline V lookup: CDR1 GTSNPN, CDR2 SVGIG (reference sequence). The CDR3 consists of 18 residues. Trimming stripped 3 bases from V and 1 base from J, with 19 bases between. The CDR3 DNA follows: TGTGCCTGGAGAGCCATCTTCACAGGGATGTCCTATAATTCACCCCTCCACTTT. Protein: CAWRAIFTGMSYNSPLHF.

The chain joins TRBV18 to TRBJ1-5, with D hard to call. CDR3 length: 13 residues. Looked up from germline, CDR1 is KGHSH and CDR2 is LQKENI. V lost 2 bases and J lost 5, with 7 bases in between. Here the CDR3 DNA reads TGTGCCAGCTCACCAGGACCGGATCAGCCCCAGCATTTT. Encoded protein: CASSPGPDQPQHF.

This rearrangement joins TRBV27 to TRBJ1-5; D unclear. Per the germline V gene, CDR1 is MNHEY and CDR2 is SMNVEV (reference sequence). The CDR3 contains 14 residues. Trimming cost V 2 bases and J 4 bases, with 9 bases left between them. Here the CDR3 reads CASSLGQTNQPQHF. As DNA, the CDR3 is TGTGCCAGCAGTTTAGGGCAGACAAATCAGCCCCAGCATTTT.

This chain joins TRBV7-3 and TRBJ2-1, with 10 bases matching TRBD2. Trimming took 0 bases from V and 8 from J; bases not matched to a gene: 4. The CDR3 length is 15 residues. CDR1 and CDR2 (germline): SGHTA, FQGTGA. For the CDR3, the DNA is TGTGCCAGCAGCTTAACTGAGCGGGGGGGCGATGAGCAGTTCTTC. Protein product: CASSLTERGGDEQFF.

This chain uses TRBV2 with TRBJ1-3; D ambiguous. The CDR3 runs to 16 residues. V shed 6 bases and J shed 4 bases, with 19 bases lying between them. In germline, CDR1 is SNHLY, CDR2 FYNNEI. The CDR3 DNA is TGTGCCAGCAGCCGTGGACCGGGAACTAGGGGAAACACCATATATTTT. It specifies CASSRGPGTRGNTIYF.